These T cell receptor beta chains were read from a single sample in a study of monozygotic twins with cystic fibrosis. Measured with immunoSEQ multiplex PCR; TCRdb has only the in-frame clones, and not every one. The table shows about 20,000 clones, with more than 80% occurring only once. Sequencing was carried out using blood. These receptors came from a girl aged 2-10 years with cystic fibrosis. Both conserved end residues are part of each CDR3. Each record gives: CDR3 protein, V gene, D gene, J gene. D genes are given only for firm matches.

CASSEGGGNEQFF | TRBV7-3 | TRBD2 | TRBJ2-1
CASSQEGLTGSNEKLFF | TRBV4-2 | . | TRBJ1-4
CASSERSDRYIQYF | TRBV6-1 | . | TRBJ2-4
CASSSRGPLGTEAFF | TRBV5-6 | . | TRBJ1-1
CASSFSSGSVEETQYF | TRBV6-6 | TRBD2 | TRBJ2-5
CASSEGQGNYGYTF | TRBV5-5 | TRBD1 | TRBJ1-2
CASSFGRDYEQYF | TRBV5-1 | . | .
CASSFGGATGTLSYTF | TRBV28 | . | TRBJ1-2
CASSVTLNTEAFF | TRBV10-1 | . | TRBJ1-1
CASSLGPRTEAFF | TRBV7-6 | . | TRBJ1-1
CASRIYGTAYYGYTF | TRBV28 | TRBD1 | TRBJ1-2
CASSSGLAGVPDEQYF | TRBV5-6 | TRBD2 | TRBJ2-7
CASSLSYPPNYGYTF | TRBV6-5 | . | TRBJ1-2